This TCR beta chain stems from a study of STAT5B mutations in CD4+ large granular lymphocyte leukemia. Method: immunoSEQ multiplex PCR; TCRdb's copy keeps in-frame clones and lacks some. The sample has about 35,000 clones; under 80% are singletons. This clone occurred once. This CDR3 is 14 amino acids long. V was cut by 6 bases and J by 2 bases, with 10 bases left in between. Looked up from germline, CDR1 is MNHNS and CDR2 is SASEGT. The sequenced sample consisted of CD4+ T cells from blood buffy coats. The V call is TRBV6-1, the J call TRBJ1-4, with D perhaps TRBD1 (5 bases). The TCR originated in a human donor in good health. The CDR3 is CASRTGPTNEKLFF. DNA of the CDR3: TGTGCCAGCAGAACAGGCCCCACTAATGAAAAACTGTTTTTT.